This TCR beta chain was recorded in a study of shared clonotypes between healthy human individuals. The germline CDR1 and CDR2 sequences are SGHRS and YFSETQ. V lost 4 bases and J lost 2; bases outside the gene matches: 12. The CDR3 consists of 16 residues. Concerning this clone: Antigen specificity is unknown.

Study findings and constraints: Approximately 5.4% of naive CD4 clonotypes were common to a handful of donors. Across subsets, estimated richness was generally greater for naive than for memory populations.

The data were produced by immunoSEQ multiplex PCR, yet TCRdb's version contains in-frame clones alone and is incomplete. This sample yields approximately 2.5 million clones, of which 90% to 95% are seen a single time; about 0.39% belongs to the top ten. Sequencing was carried out using naive CD4+ T cells from PBMCs. As for subset: CD45RA+ positively selected. The chain has TRBV5-1 and TRBJ2-7; 7 bases match TRBD1. The sequence was collected from a man aged 18 to 35 in good health. Some clones in this sample may be carry-over from other donors' samples. CDR3 nucleotide sequence: TGCGCCAGCAGCCGATCCGGCAGGGGGAATACCTACGAGCAGTACTTC. It yields the protein CASSRSGRGNTYEQYF. Full variable domain (outside the CDR3, taken from reference TRBV5-1 and TRBJ2-7): KAGVTQTPRYLIKTRGQQVTLSCSPISGHRSVSWYQQTPGQGLQFLFEYFSETQRNKGNFPGRFSGRQFSNSRSEMNVSTLELGDSALYLCASSRSGRGNTYEQYFGPGTRLTVT.